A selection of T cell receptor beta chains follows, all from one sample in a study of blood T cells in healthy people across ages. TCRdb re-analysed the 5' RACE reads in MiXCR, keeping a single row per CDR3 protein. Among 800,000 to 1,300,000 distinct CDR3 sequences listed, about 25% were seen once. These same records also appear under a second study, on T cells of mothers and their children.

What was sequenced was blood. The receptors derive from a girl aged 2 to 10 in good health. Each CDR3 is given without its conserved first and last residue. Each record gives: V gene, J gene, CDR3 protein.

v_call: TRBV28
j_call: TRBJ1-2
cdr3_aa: ASSLFSSNYGYT

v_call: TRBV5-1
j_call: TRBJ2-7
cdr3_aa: ASRLRGSETYEQY

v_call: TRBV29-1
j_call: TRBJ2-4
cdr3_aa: SVVDRGAKNIQY

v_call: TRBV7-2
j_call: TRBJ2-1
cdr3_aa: ASSLGAGELEQF

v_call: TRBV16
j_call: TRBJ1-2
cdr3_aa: ASSQSLGGYT

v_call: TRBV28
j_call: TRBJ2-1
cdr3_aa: ASSGMGDEQF

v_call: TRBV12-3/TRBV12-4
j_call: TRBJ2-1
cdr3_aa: ASSPSGQGRF

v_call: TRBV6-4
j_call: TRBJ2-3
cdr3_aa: ASSDSPNRGDTQY

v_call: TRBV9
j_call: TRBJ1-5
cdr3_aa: ASSVMGDSYSNQPQH

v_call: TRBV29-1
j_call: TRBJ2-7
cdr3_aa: SVERDQGNEQY

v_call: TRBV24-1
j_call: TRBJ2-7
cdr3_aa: ATRERSYVQY

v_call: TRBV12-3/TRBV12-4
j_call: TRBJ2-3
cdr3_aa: ASSLGQAGDTQY

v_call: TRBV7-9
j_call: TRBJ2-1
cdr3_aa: AREIGGINNEQF

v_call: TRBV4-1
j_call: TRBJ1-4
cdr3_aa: ASSQGKKTNEKLF

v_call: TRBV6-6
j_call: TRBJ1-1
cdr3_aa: ASSIWGAEAF

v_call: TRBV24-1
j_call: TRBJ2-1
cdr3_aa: ATSGGPTSGGNNEQF

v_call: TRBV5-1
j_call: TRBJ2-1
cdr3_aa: ASSRLEGLDEQF

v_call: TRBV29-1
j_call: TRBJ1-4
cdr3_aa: SVVELPSEKLF

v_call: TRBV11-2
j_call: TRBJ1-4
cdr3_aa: ASSRGKEKLF

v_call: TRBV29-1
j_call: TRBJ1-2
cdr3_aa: SATGVETYGYT

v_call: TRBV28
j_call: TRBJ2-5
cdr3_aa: ASSLYYRQGGETQY

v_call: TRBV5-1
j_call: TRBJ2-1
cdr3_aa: ASRIERAYNEQF

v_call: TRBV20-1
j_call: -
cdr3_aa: SAESGGLETQY

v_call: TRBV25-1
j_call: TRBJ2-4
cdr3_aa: ASEGPAWYIQY

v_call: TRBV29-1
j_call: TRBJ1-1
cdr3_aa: SVTSPIVTEAF

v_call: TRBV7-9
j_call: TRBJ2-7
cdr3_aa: ASSPPASYEQY

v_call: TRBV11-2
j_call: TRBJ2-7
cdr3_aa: ASSLVDVSYEQY

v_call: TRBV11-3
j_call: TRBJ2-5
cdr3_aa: ASSFLFGTVDATQY

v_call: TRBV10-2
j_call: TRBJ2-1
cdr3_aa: ASSEMGLPKEQF

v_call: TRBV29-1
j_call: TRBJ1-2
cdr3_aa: SGGLPGGYT

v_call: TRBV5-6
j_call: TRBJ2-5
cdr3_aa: ASSLILAGGRETQY

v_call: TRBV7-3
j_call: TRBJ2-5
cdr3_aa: ASSQTSFGTQY

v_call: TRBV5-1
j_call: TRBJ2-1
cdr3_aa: ASSLAELAPQF

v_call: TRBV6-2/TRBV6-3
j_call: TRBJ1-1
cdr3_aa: TSSREGEAF

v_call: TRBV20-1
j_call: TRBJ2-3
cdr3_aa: SVMGQQITDTQY

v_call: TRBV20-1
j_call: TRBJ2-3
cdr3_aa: SSSVAGRTDTQY

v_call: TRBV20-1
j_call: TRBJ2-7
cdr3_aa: SAPRDTAYEQY

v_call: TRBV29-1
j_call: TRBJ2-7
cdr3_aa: SGRCRGALLREQY

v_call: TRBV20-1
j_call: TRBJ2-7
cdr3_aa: SARGLGTSYEQY

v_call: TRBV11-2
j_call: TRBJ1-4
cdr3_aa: ASSLVPPISSLFEKLF

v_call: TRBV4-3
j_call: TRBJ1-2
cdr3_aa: ASSQDRDNYGYT

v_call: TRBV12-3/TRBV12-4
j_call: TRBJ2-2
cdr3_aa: ASSFVGSTGELF

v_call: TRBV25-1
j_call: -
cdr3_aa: ASSESGGMYEQY

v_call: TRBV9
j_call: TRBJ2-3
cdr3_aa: ASSVAPGPTDTQY

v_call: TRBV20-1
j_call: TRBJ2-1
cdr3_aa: SGGAAGHEQF

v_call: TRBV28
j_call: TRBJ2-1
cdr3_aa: ASSHDRGERNEQF

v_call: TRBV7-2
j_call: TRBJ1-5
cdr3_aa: ASSLSTGSNQPQH

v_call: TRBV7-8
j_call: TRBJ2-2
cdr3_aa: ASSLGLGALAPTTGELF

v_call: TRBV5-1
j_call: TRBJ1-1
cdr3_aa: ASSLPWDTEAF

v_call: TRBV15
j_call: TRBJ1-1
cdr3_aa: ATSVRVAGTEAF

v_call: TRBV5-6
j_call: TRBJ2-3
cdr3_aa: ASSLGARTDTQY

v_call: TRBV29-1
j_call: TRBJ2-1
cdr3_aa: SVGVGHEQF

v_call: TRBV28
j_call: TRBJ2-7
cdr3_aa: ASSPLLESADYEQY

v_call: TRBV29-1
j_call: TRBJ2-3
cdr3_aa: SGQGLYTDTQY

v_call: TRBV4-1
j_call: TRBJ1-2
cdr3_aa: ASSPDYFGYT

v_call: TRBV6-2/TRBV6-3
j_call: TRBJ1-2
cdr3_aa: ASSYGSRDGPAYGYT

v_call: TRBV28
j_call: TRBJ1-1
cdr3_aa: ASSPQSLVGYGRRVTEAF